This T cell receptor beta chain was found in a study of low-dose radiotherapy and immunotherapy resistance in tumors. In the study overall: It was 1 Gy per fraction every two weeks that Cohort 2 received, adding up to 13 Gy over 26 weeks. Patients were on oral aspirin 300 mg taken daily for four cycles from cycle 1 day 1.

This clonotype appeared a few times. V was cut by 3 bases and J by 9 bases, with 12 bases left in between. The CDR3 length is 13 residues. Germline CDR1 reads KGHSH; CDR2 reads LQKENI. cDNA synthesis used a TRAV/TRBV-specific primer set for both chains. Using a constant-region primer together with a V-primer adapter, TCRs were subjected to about 20 PCR cycles of amplification. Amplifying the isolated mRNA was done by in vitro transcription. One entry per CDR3 protein results from TCRdb running MiXCR on the reads. Of more than 10,000 distinct CDR3 sequences listed, 60% are singletons. This rearrangement joins TRBV18 to TRBJ2-1; TRBD2 is a possible D gene (5 bases). The TCR sequence derives from a human donor with advanced metastatic prostate, ovarian, gallbladder or colorectal cancer (not recorded which). This table probably holds off-target reads from a library built for another chain. The DNA for the CDR3 is TGTGCCAGCTCACCTCACGAAGGAGGTGAGCAGTTCTTC. This codes for CASSPHEGGEQFF.